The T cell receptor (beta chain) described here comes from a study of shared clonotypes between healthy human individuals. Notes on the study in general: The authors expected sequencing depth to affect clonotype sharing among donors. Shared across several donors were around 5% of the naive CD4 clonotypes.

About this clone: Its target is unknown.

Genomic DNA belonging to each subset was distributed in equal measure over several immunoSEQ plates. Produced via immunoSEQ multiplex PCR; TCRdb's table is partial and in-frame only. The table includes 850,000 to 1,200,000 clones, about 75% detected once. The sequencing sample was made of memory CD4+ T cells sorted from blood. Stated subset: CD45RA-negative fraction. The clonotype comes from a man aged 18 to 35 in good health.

CDR3 residues: CASSQPGQNYGYTF. The CDR3 DNA is TGCGCCAGCAGCCAACCGGGACAAAACTATGGCTACACCTTC. The chain combines TRBV4-1 with TRBJ1-2, with D possibly TRBD1 on 6 matching bases. This CDR3 is 14 amino acids long. V lost 2 bases to trimming and J lost 2 bases, with 9 bases between them. Germline lookup yields CDR1 MGHRA and CDR2 YSYEKL.